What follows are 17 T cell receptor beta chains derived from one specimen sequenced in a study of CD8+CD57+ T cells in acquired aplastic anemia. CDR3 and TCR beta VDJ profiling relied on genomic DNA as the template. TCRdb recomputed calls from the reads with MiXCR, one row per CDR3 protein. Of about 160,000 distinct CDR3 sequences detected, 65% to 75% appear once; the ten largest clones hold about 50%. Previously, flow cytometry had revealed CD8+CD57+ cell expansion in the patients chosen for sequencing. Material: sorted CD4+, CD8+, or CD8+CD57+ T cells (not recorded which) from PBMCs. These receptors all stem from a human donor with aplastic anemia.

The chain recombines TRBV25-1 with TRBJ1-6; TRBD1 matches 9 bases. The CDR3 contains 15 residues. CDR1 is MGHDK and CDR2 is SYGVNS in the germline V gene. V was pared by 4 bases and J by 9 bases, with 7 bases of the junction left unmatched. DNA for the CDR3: TGTGCCAGCAGTGCAACGGGACAGGGCGGTTCACCCCTCCACTTT. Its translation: CASSATGQGGSPLHF. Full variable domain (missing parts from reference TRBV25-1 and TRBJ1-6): EADIYQTPRYLVIGTGKKITLECSQTMGHDKMYWYQQDPGMELHLIHYSYGVNSTEKGDLSSESTVSRIRTEHFPLTLESARPSHTSQYLCASSATGQGGSPLHFGNGTRLTVT.

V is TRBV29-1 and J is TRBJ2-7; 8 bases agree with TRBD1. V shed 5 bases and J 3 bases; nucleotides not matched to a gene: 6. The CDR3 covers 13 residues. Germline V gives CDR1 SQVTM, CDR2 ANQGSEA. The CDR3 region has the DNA TGCAGCGTTTTCACAGGGGGTAACTACGAGCAGTACTTC. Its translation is CSVFTGGNYEQYF.

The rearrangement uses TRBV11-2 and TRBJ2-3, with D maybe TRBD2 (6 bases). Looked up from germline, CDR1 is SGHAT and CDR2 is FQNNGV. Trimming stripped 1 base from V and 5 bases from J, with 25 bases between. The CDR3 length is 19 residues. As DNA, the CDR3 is TGTGCCAGCAGCTTAGTAGCGATTCCCACCGGGGGATTACGAGATACGCAGTATTTT. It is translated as CASSLVAIPTGGLRDTQYF.

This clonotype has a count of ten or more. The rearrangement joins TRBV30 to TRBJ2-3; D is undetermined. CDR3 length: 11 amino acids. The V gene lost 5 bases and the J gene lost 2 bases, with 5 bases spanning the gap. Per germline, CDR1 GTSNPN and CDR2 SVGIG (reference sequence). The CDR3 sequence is CAWGPTDTQYF. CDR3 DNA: TGTGCCTGGGGGCCCACAGATACGCAGTATTTT.

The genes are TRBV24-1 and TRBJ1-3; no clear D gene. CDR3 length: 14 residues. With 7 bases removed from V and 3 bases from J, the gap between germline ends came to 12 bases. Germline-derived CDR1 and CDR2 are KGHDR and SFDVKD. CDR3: CATSDAEYGNTIYF. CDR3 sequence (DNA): TGTGCCACCAGCGACGCTGAATATGGAAACACCATATATTTT.

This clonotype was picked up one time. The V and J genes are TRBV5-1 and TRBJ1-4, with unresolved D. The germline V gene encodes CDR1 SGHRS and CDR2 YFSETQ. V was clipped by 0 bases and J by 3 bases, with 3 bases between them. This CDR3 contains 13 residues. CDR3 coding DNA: TGCGCCAGCAGCTTGGAGGCTAATGAAAAACTGTTTTTT. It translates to CASSLEANEKLFF.

CDR3 nucleotides: TGTGCCAGCAGCCTTGCTACCGGGGCCCAGTACTTC. It encodes CASSLATGAQYF. The chain has TRBV7-7 and TRBJ2-5; D might be TRBD2 (5 bases). CDR1 and CDR2 (germline): SSHAT, FNYEAQ (reference sequence). The V end lost 5 bases, the J end lost 9 bases, and 13 bases lay between the germline ends. This CDR3 comprises 12 residues.

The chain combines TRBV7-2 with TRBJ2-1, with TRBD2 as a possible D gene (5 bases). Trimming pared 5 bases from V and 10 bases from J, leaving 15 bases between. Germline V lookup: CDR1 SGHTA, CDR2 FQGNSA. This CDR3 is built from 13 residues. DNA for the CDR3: TGTGCCAGCAGCCAGTTGACTACCACGGAGCAGTTCTTC. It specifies CASSQLTTTEQFF.

The CDR3 spells CATSRDRGETQYF. The DNA for the CDR3 is TGTGCCACCAGCAGAGACCGGGGTGAGACCCAGTACTTC. This rearrangement joins TRBV15 to TRBJ2-5, with TRBD2 as a possible D gene (5 bases). V lost 0 bases and J 5 bases, leaving 7 bases between the germline ends. Germline CDR1 and CDR2: LNHNV and YYDKDF (reference sequence). The CDR3 covers 13 residues. The full variable domain, with the rest looked up from reference TRBV15 and TRBJ2-5, is DAMVIQNPRYQVTQFGKPVTLSCSQTLNHNVMYWYQQKSSQAPKLLFHYYDKDFNNEADTPDNFQSRRPNTSFCFLDIRSPGLGDTAMYLCATSRDRGETQYFGPGTRLLVL.

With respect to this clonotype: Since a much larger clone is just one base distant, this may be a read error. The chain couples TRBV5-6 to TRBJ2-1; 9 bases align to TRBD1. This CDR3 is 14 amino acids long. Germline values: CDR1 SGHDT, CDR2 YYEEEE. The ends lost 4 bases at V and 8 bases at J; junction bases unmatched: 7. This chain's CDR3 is CASSPRQGGDEQFF. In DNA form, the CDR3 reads TGTGCCAGCAGCCCGAGACAGGGGGGGGATGAGCAGTTCTTC.

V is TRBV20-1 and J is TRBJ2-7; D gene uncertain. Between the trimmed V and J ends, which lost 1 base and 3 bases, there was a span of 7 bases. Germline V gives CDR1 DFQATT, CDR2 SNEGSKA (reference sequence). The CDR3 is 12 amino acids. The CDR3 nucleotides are TGCAGTGCTAGAGGACCGAGCTACGAGCAGTACTTC. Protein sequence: CSARGPSYEQYF.

The CDR3 DNA sequence: TGTGCCAGCAGCTTTCTGGCCCTCAGGGGGAACTATGGCTACACCTTC. Its protein is CASSFLALRGNYGYTF. The rearrangement joins TRBV7-7 to TRBJ1-2, with 7 positions matching TRBD1. The V segment lost 3 bases and the J segment 2 bases; nucleotides outside the gene matches: 9. Per the germline V gene, CDR1 is SSHAT and CDR2 is FNYEAQ (reference sequence). The CDR3 sequence is 16 residues long.

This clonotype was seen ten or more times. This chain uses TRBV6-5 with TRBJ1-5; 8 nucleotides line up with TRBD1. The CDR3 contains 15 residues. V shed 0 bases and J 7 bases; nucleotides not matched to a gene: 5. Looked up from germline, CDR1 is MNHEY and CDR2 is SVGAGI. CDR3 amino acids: CASSYSTDRDQPQHF. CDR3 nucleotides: TGTGCCAGCAGTTACTCGACGGACAGGGACCAGCCCCAGCATTTT.

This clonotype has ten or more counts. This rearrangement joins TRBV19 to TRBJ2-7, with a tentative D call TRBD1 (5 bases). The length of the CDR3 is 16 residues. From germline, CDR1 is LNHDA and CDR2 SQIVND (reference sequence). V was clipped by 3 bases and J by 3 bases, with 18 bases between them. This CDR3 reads CASSILSQGGLYEQYF. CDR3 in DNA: TGTGCCAGTAGTATTCTCAGCCAGGGTGGTCTCTACGAGCAGTACTTC.

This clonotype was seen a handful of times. CDR3 residues: CASSLEGQGRDEQYF. CDR3 nucleotides: TGCGCCAGCAGCTTGGAGGGACAGGGGAGGGACGAGCAGTACTTC. V gene TRBV5-1 combines with J gene TRBJ2-7; 10 positions agree with TRBD1. Germline V gene sequence: CDR1 SGHRS, CDR2 YFSETQ. V was clipped by 0 bases and J by 5 bases; unmatched bases: 5. The CDR3 length is 15 residues.

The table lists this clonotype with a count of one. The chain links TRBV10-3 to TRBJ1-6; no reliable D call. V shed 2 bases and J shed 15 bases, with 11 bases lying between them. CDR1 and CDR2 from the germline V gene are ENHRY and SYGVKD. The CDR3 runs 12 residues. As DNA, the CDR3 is TGTGCCATCAGTGAGGTCGGGTTGCTCCTCCACTTT. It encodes CAISEVGLLLHF.

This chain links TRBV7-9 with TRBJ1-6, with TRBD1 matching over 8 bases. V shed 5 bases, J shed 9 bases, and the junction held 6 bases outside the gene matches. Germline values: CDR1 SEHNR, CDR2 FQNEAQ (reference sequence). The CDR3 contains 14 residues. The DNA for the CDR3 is TGTGCCAGCAGCGGACAGGGTATAGGTTCACCCCTCCACTTT. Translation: CASSGQGIGSPLHF.